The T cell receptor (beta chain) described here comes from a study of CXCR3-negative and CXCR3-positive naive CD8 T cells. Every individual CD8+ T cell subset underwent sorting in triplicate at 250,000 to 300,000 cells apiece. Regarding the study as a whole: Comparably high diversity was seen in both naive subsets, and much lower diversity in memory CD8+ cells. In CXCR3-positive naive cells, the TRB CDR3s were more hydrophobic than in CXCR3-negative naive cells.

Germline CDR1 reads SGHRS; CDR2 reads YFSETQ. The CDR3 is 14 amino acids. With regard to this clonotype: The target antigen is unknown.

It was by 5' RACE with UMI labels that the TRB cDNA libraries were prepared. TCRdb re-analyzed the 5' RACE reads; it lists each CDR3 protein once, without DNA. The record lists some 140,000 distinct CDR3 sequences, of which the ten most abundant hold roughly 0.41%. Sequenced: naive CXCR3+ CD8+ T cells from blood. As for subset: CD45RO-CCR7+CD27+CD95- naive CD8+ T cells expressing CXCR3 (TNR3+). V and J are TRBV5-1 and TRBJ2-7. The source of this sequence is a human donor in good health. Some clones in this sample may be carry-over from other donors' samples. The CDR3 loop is CASSLLGGPSEQYF.